This T cell receptor (beta chain) was captured by sequencing in a study of T cell responses to AZD1222 COVID-19 vaccine. Points from the study as a whole: Clonal diversity may have been underestimated, and the donors were mostly white British, with more females than males. Nearly half of unique spike-specific TCRs reportedly avoided B.1.351 and B.1.1.7 mutated regions.

Comments on this clone: Its antigen is unknown.

Trimming stripped 3 bases from V and 5 bases from J, with 13 bases between. The germline V gene has CDR1 KGHDR and CDR2 SFDVKD. This CDR3 contains 15 residues. The data were produced by immunoSEQ multiplex PCR, yet TCRdb's version contains in-frame clones alone and is incomplete. The sample lists 120,000 or so clones, about 88% seen once, with 7.5% to 8% in the top ten. V is TRBV24-1 and J is TRBJ2-1; D possibly uses TRBD1 or TRBD2 (6 bases each). Material: peripheral blood, obtained on day 0 of AZD1222 vaccination. The TCR sequence derives from an adult in good health. CDR3 in DNA: TGTGCCACCAGTGATGGACGGGGGCTTAACAATGAGCAGTTCTTC. This codes for CATSDGRGLNNEQFF.